This T cell receptor beta chain was recovered during a study of response to subunit inactivated influenza vaccine. Points from the study as a whole: Every seasonal influenza vaccination brings in few new T cells, the authors suggested.

MiXCR, applied by TCRdb to the RT-PCR reads, yields one record per CDR3 protein. Among 560,000 or so distinct CDR3 sequences listed, 7.6% were seen once. As regards this clonotype: Its antigen is unidentified.

This CDR3 region has 15 residues. Trimming removed 4 bases from V and 7 bases from J; junction bases left unmatched: 6. Germline V gene data show CDR1 as MGHRA and CDR2 as YSYEKL. The TCR originated in a man aged 50 to 69 who received an inactivated influenza vaccine. Sequencing was performed on PBMCs from blood, taken around 2 years after vaccination. The rearrangement uses TRBV4-1 and TRBJ1-4, with 10 bases lining up with TRBD1. CDR3 in amino acids: CASSPGTGVFEKLFF. CDR3 DNA sequence: TGCGCCAGCAGCCCCGGGACAGGGGTATTTGAAAAACTGTTTTTT.